This entry concerns a single T cell receptor (beta chain). The antigen is unknown. This CDR3 region has 15 residues. CDR1 is SGHRS and CDR2 is YFSETQ in the germline V gene. V trimming: 4 bases; J trimming: 4 bases; junction bases outside the gene matches: 10. This sample was taken from a study of T cell responses to AZD1222 COVID-19 vaccine. Data came from immunoSEQ multiplex PCR; TCRdb stores just in-frame clones and leaves some out. The sample shows 150,000 to 200,000 clones, 85% to 95% of them seen only once. Study-wide findings and caveats: Spike-wide vaccine-associated CD4 TCRs dominated at 160-218 and 743-854. All repertoire sampling was performed exclusively after the peak T cell response.

The receptor's source is an adult in good health. The gene calls are TRBV5-1 and TRBJ1-2; 7 positions agree with TRBD1. Sequenced material: peripheral blood, taken on day 0 of AZD1222 vaccination. In DNA form, the CDR3 reads TGCGCCAGCAGCCCGGGGGACAGCTCGGGCTATGGCTACACCTTC. Translated: CASSPGDSSGYGYTF.